These 3 T cell receptor beta chains originate from one sample sequenced in a study of graft-versus-host responses after intestinal transplantation. TCRdb's table, derived via immunoSEQ multiplex PCR, lists solely in-frame clones and lacks some. The sample has about 10,000 clones; 90% to 95% are singletons. The sample was PBMCs, taken approximately 45 days after intestinal transplantation. These receptor sequences come from a human patient who received an intestinal transplant, so some T cells may come from the graft donor.

The chain combines TRBV9 with TRBJ2-1; D assignment may be TRBD1 or TRBD2 (5 bases each). This CDR3 region has 13 residues. Germline V gene data show CDR1 as SGDLS and CDR2 as YYNGEE. V dropped 4 bases and J dropped 9 bases, with 14 bases sitting between them. CDR3 residues: CASSPTGTAEQFF. As DNA, the CDR3 is TGTGCCAGCAGCCCTACCGGGACGGCTGAGCAGTTCTTC.

The chain is built from TRBV15 and TRBJ2-7; perhaps D is TRBD1 or TRBD2 (5 bases each). V was cut by 0 bases and J by 1 base, with 13 bases left in between. Germline V gives CDR1 LNHNV, CDR2 YYDKDF (reference sequence). The CDR3 length is 16 residues. The CDR3 loop reads CATSREAVGVSYEQYF. CDR3 in DNA: TGTGCCACCAGCAGAGAAGCGGTAGGGGTTTCCTACGAGCAGTACTTC.

The J gene is TRBJ1-2, the V gene TRBV6-1, with no clear D. Germline CDR1 is MNHNS and CDR2 is SASEGT. V shed 2 bases and J shed 7 bases, with 8 bases lying between them. This CDR3 is 12 amino acids long. The CDR3 is CASSEPDLGYTF. The CDR3 DNA reads as TGTGCCAGCAGTGAACCGGACCTTGGCTACACCTTC.